One and the same sample provided the 22 T cell receptor beta chains below, sequenced in a study of cytomegalovirus exposure and HLA in healthy donors. The PCR used 60 Vbeta and 13 Jbeta primers. TCRdb's table, derived via immunoSEQ multiplex PCR, lists solely in-frame clones and lacks some. This sample has about 160,000 clones, with over 60% found just once. Sequencing was performed on PBMCs. These receptors were taken from a woman in her 30s in good health and CMV-seronegative.

V is TRBV30 and J is TRBJ2-1; tentative D call: TRBD2 (5 bases). The ends were cut back, 4 bases at V and 0 bases at J, with 16 bases in the middle. CDR3 size: 16 residues. Germline values: CDR1 GTSNPN, CDR2 SVGIG (reference sequence). In nucleotides, the CDR3 is TGTGCCTGGATACCCCAGCGGCACCACTCCTACAATGAGCAGTTCTTC. It translates to CAWIPQRHHSYNEQFF. The variable domain in full, with the rest retrieved from reference TRBV30 and TRBJ2-1, is SQTIHQWPATLVQPVGSPLSLECTVEGTSNPNLYWYRQAAGRGLQLLFYSVGIGQISSEVPQNLSASRPQDRQFILSSKKLLLSDSGFYLCAWIPQRHHSYNEQFFGPGTRLTVL.

The chain combines TRBV19 with TRBJ1-5, with D unclear. Germline lookup yields CDR1 LNHDA and CDR2 SQIVND (reference sequence). Trimming pared 0 bases from V and 6 bases from J, leaving 18 bases between. The length of the CDR3 is 17 residues. CDR3 sequence (DNA): TGTGCCAGTAGTATAGAATTCCAGGACTACATCGGTCAGCCCCAGCATTTT. This gives the protein CASSIEFQDYIGQPQHF.

This clone was observed a handful of times. V is TRBV12-5 and J is TRBJ1-4; D is unresolved. Trimming removed 3 bases from V and 14 bases from J, with 16 bases in between. There are 13 residues in the CDR3. The germline CDR1 and CDR2 sequences are LGHNT and FRNRAP. The CDR3 nucleotides read TGTGCTAGTGGTTTAGACGGTTACGGGTTCCTGTTTTTT. Encoded protein: CASGLDGYGFLFF.

The rearrangement uses TRBV7-3 and TRBJ2-1, with 8 bases matching TRBD2. Unmatched junction bases numbered 6, after V lost 4 bases and J lost 4 bases. CDR1 SGHTA and CDR2 FQGTGA come from the germline V gene. The CDR3 consists of 15 residues. The CDR3, as DNA: TGTGCCAGCAGCTCCCTACTAGCGGCTTACAATGAGCAGTTCTTC. This encodes CASSSLLAAYNEQFF.

The V gene is TRBV10-1, the J gene TRBJ1-6, with D possibly TRBD1 on 5 matching bases. This CDR3 is 13 amino acids long. Trimming took off 9 bases at V and 8 bases at J, with 14 bases between the two ends. Germline lookup yields CDR1 WNHNN and CDR2 SYGVQD (reference sequence). The CDR3 spells CARPWGYYSPLHF. The CDR3 DNA sequence: TGCGCCAGGCCGTGGGGCTACTATTCACCCCTCCACTTT.

Comment on this clone: This sample includes further DNA sequences coding for the same CDR3. J is TRBJ1-4 and V is TRBV5-1; 7 positions match TRBD1. This CDR3 is 13 amino acids long. J was trimmed by 8 bases and V by 5 bases; bases with no gene match: 6. Germline V gene lookup returns CDR1 SGHRS and CDR2 YFSETQ. CDR3 loop: CASSDRVGEKLFF. CDR3 bases: TGCGCCAGCAGTGACAGGGTGGGAGAAAAACTGTTTTTT.

The J gene is TRBJ2-7, the V gene TRBV29-1; 7 bases line up with TRBD2. CDR3 length equals 13 residues. Germline V gene sequence: CDR1 SQVTM, CDR2 ANQGSEA. J lost 2 bases, V lost 4 bases, and 5 bases had no gene match. This chain's CDR3 is CSVANGRTYEQYF. The CDR3 nucleotides read TGCAGCGTTGCTAACGGGAGGACCTACGAGCAGTACTTC.

V gene TRBV19 combines with J gene TRBJ1-1; 10 nucleotides match TRBD1. V lost 5 bases to trimming and J lost 1 base; unmatched junction nucleotides: 7. Per germline, CDR1 LNHDA and CDR2 SQIVND (reference sequence). The CDR3 covers 16 residues. The CDR3 protein is CASSSGQGRGNTEAFF. The CDR3 DNA reads as TGTGCCAGTAGTTCGGGACAGGGGCGAGGGAACACTGAAGCTTTCTTT.

Only one count was recorded for this clone. CDR3 sequence reads: CASNRASGEGYGYTF. The CDR3 nucleotides read TGTGCCAGCAATCGGGCGAGCGGAGAAGGCTATGGCTACACCTTC. The chain uses TRBV5-4 and TRBJ1-2, with D uncertain. Germline-derived CDR1 and CDR2 are SGHNT and YYREEE (reference sequence). Trimming removed 6 bases at V and 4 bases at J, with 19 bases between. The CDR3 loop spans 15 amino acids.

The chain employs TRBV6-5 and TRBJ1-2; 7 bases match TRBD1. CDR3 size: 16 residues. V lost 4 bases, J lost 0 bases, and 8 bases stayed unmatched. The germline CDR1 and CDR2 sequences are MNHEY and SVGAGI. For the CDR3, the DNA is TGTGCCAGCAGTTCCAAACAGGGGCTAGCTAACTATGGCTACACCTTC. It codes for CASSSKQGLANYGYTF.

The chain links TRBV28 to TRBJ2-1; 7 bases match TRBD2. J lost 4 bases, V lost 6 bases, and 9 bases had no gene match. Per the germline V gene, CDR1 is MDHEN and CDR2 is SYDVKM. This CDR3 has 15 amino acids. The CDR3 protein is CASSPGTNRYNEQFF. The CDR3 bases are TGTGCCAGCAGCCCCGGGACTAACCGATACAATGAGCAGTTCTTC.

V is TRBV5-6 and J is TRBJ2-2; D is uncertain. CDR1 is SGHDT and CDR2 is YYEEEE in the germline V gene. The CDR3 covers 15 residues. The ends were cut back, 1 base at V and 1 base at J, with 8 bases in the middle. The CDR3 DNA follows: TGTGCCAGCAGCTTGCGCCGAGGGAACACCGGGGAGCTGTTTTTT. Encoded protein: CASSLRRGNTGELFF.

The chain joins TRBV11-3 to TRBJ2-1, with 7 bases identical to TRBD1. Germline V lookup: CDR1 SGHNT, CDR2 YENEEA. The CDR3 extends over 16 amino acids. The trim removed 5 bases at V and 2 bases at J, leaving 9 bases unmatched. The CDR3 DNA sequence: TGTGCCAGCAGCACCATCACCGGGACAGCCTACAATGAGCAGTTCTTC. Protein product: CASSTITGTAYNEQFF.

This chain connects TRBV7-2 to TRBJ2-7, with 9 positions matching TRBD1. Trimming cost V 3 bases and J 6 bases; bases outside gene matches: 3. Germline V gene data show CDR1 as SGHTA and CDR2 as FQGNSA. CDR3 length equals 13 residues. CDR3 sequence: CASSFADRGEQYF. CDR3 sequence (DNA): TGTGCCAGCAGCTTTGCGGACAGGGGCGAGCAGTACTTC.

This clone was counted between two and nine times. The chain has TRBV5-1 and TRBJ2-1; 8 bases fit TRBD1. Trimming took 9 bases from V and 2 from J; bases not matched to a gene: 10. The CDR3 sequence is 15 residues long. Germline lookup yields CDR1 SGHRS and CDR2 YFSETQ. This chain's CDR3 is CATQQGDPTYNEQFF. In DNA form, the CDR3 reads TGCGCCACCCAACAGGGGGACCCTACCTACAATGAGCAGTTCTTC.

The chain recombines TRBV28 with TRBJ1-1, with D possibly TRBD1 on 6 matching bases. Trimming stripped 5 bases from V and 0 bases from J, with 19 bases between. This CDR3 is built from 17 residues. Germline V gives CDR1 MDHEN, CDR2 SYDVKM. The CDR3 is CASSPPTGIIMNTEAFF. In DNA, the CDR3 is TGTGCCAGCAGTCCCCCTACAGGGATCATCATGAACACTGAAGCTTTCTTT.

The CDR3, as DNA: TGTGCCAGCTCCATGGCCGCCGGGACAGGGGACCCCTTATCCGAGCAGTACTTC. This gives the protein CASSMAAGTGDPLSEQYF. This chain uses TRBV18 with TRBJ2-7; 10 bases match TRBD1. Germline lookup yields CDR1 KGHSH and CDR2 LQKENI. The CDR3 covers 18 residues. J lost 6 bases, V lost 6 bases, and 20 bases had no gene match. The complete variable domain, with remaining parts taken from reference TRBV18 and TRBJ2-7, reads NAGVMQNPRHLVRRRGQEARLRCSPMKGHSHVYWYRQLPEEGLKFMVYLQKENIIDESGMPKERFSAEFPKEGPSILRIQQVVRGDSAAYFCASSMAAGTGDPLSEQYFGPGTRLTVT.

The chain recombines TRBV2 with TRBJ2-2; 9 bases are shared with TRBD1. The J segment lost 7 bases and the V segment lost 9 bases, leaving 12 bases of the junction unmatched. CDR3 length: 15 residues. Germline V gene lookup returns CDR1 SNHLY and CDR2 FYNNEI. CDR3 coding DNA: TGTGCCAGTGACTCCGGGACAGGGTTCCTCGGGGAGCTGTTTTTT. Its translation is CASDSGTGFLGELFF.

In DNA, the CDR3 is TGTGCCAGCAGCTTAGCGGACAGGGGGCTGAGTTATGGCTACACCTTC. This translates into CASSLADRGLSYGYTF. The V gene is TRBV7-6, the J gene TRBJ1-2, with 11 positions matching TRBD1. Trimming took 0 bases from V and 5 from J; bases not matched to a gene: 5. Germline V gene data show CDR1 as SGHVS and CDR2 as FNYEAQ. There are 16 residues in the CDR3.

The chain is built from TRBV11-1 and TRBJ2-5; D uncertain. The CDR3 covers 16 residues. Germline-derived CDR1 and CDR2 are SGHAT and FQDESV (reference sequence). Trimming removed 5 bases from V and 5 bases from J, with 21 bases in between. The CDR3 DNA sequence: TGTGCCAGCAGCGGATACCCGGGTCCTCTCACGGAGACCCAGTACTTC. This codes for CASSGYPGPLTETQYF.

The rearrangement uses TRBV27 and TRBJ2-2, with 13 bases aligning to TRBD2. Germline V gene sequence: CDR1 MNHEY, CDR2 SMNVEV (reference sequence). J lost 4 bases, V lost 5 bases, and 4 bases had no gene match. This CDR3 region has 16 residues. The DNA of the CDR3 is TGTGCCAGCAGTCTAGGACTAGCGGGGGCCACCGGGGAGCTGTTTTTT. Its translation is CASSLGLAGATGELFF.

The gene calls are TRBV7-9 and TRBJ2-3; 8 bases fit TRBD2. Germline trimming cut 1 base from V and 4 bases from J; bases unmatched to any gene: 4. The CDR3 has 15 residues. Germline V lookup: CDR1 SEHNR, CDR2 FQNEAQ (reference sequence). CDR3 bases: TGTGCCAGCAGCTTAGAGGTAGCGGGGTCAGATACGCAGTATTTT. This codes for CASSLEVAGSDTQYF.